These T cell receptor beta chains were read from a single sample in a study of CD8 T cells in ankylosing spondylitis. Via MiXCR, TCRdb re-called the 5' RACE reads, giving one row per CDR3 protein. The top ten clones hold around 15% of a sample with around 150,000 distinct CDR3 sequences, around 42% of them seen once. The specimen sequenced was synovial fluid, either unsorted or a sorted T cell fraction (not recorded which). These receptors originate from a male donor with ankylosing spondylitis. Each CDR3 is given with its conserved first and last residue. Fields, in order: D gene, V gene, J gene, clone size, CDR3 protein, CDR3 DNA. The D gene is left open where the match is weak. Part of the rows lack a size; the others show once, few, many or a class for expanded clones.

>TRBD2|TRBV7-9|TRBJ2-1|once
CASSLGSSGNNEQFF
TGTGCCAGCAGCTTAGGGTCTAGCGGGAACAATGAGCAGTTCTTC
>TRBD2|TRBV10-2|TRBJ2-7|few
CASSVWPTGTSLSVSYEQYF
TGCGCCAGCAGCGTATGGCCCACCGGGACTAGCTTGTCTGTTAGCTACGAGCAGTACTTC
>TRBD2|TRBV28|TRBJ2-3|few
CASSLVSGRDTQYF
TGTGCCAGCAGCCTCGTTAGCGGGAGAGATACGCAGTATTTT
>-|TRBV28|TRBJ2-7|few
CASTLGEYVYEQYF
TGTGCCAGCACTTTGGGGGAGTACGTCTACGAGCAGTACTTC
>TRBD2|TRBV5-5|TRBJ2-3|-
CASSSPWREVTTDTQYF
TGTGCCAGCAGCTCCCCCTGGCGGGAGGTTACCACAGATACGCAGTATTTT
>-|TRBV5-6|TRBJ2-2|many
CASSWGGGDTGELFF
TGTGCCAGCAGCTGGGGAGGGGGTGACACCGGGGAGCTGTTTTTT
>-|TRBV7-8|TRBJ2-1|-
CASSLDSYIFTYNEQFF
TGTGCCAGCAGCTTGGACAGCTATATTTTTACATACAATGAGCAGTTCTTC
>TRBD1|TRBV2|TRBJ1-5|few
CASSDGTGEDNQPQHF
TGTGCCAGCAGCGATGGTACAGGGGAGGACAATCAGCCCCAGCATTTT
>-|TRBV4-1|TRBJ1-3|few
CASSQVTRGTSGNTIYF
TGCGCCAGCAGCCAAGTCACGCGGGGGACCTCTGGAAACACCATATATTTT
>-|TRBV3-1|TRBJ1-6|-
CASSRGTPRKHSPLHF
TGTGCCAGCAGCCGGGGGACCCCTCGAAAGCATTCACCCCTCCACTTT
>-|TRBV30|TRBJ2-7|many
CAWSPGYGESLYEQYF
TGTGCCTGGAGTCCCGGTTACGGGGAGAGTCTCTACGAGCAGTACTTC
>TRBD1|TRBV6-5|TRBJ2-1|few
CASSYFRDSPYNEQFF
TGTGCCAGCAGTTACTTCCGGGACAGTCCCTACAATGAGCAGTTCTTC
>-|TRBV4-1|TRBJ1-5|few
CASSQKTPDNQPQHF
TGCGCCAGCAGCCAAAAGACGCCGGACAATCAGCCCCAGCATTTT
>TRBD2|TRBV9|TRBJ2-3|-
CASSVATIGLAGRDTQYF
TGTGCCAGCAGCGTAGCTACGATCGGACTAGCGGGAAGAGATACGCAGTATTTT
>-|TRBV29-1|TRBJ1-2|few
CSVERGAGYYGYTF
TGCAGCGTTGAACGGGGCGCAGGGTACTATGGCTACACCTTC
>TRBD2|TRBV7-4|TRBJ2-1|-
CASSSPLAGDEQFF
TGTGCCAGCAGCTCGCCTCTAGCGGGAGATGAGCAGTTCTTC
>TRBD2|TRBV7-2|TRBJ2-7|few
CASSSGTSGDYEQYF
TGTGCCAGCAGCTCCGGGACTAGCGGTGACTACGAGCAGTACTTC
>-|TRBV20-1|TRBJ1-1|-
CSASIGWHTEAFF
TGCAGTGCTAGTATTGGTTGGCACACTGAAGCTTTCTTT
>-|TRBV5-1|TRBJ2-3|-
CASSSLAADTQYF
TGCGCCAGCAGCTCCTTAGCGGCCGATACGCAGTATTTT
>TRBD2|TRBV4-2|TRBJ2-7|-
CASSQVASGIYEQYF
TGTGCCAGCAGCCAAGTGGCTAGCGGGATCTACGAGCAGTACTTC
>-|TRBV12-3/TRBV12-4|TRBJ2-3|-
CASSLSSLLFQYF
TGTGCCAGCAGTTTAAGCTCGCTATTATTCCAGTATTTT
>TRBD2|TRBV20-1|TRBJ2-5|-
CSAFGGSQETQYF
TGCAGTGCCTTCGGGGGGTCGCAAGAGACCCAGTACTTC
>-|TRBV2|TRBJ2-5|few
CASSDPQGQETQYF
TGTGCCAGCAGTGACCCCCAGGGCCAAGAGACCCAGTACTTC
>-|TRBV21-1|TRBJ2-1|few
CASSNGGIYNEQFF
TGTGCCAGCAGCAACGGGGGTATTTACAATGAGCAGTTCTTC
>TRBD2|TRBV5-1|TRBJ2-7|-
CASSARRRNWWTSPFEQYF
TGCGCCAGCAGCGCACGCCGGCGAAACTGGTGGACTAGCCCCTTCGAGCAGTACTTC
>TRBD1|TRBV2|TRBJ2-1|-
CATTGSSYNEQFF
TGTGCCACGACAGGGAGCTCCTACAATGAGCAGTTCTTC
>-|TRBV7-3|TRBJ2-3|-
CASRTSGTDTQYF
TGTGCCAGCAGAACCAGCGGCACAGATACGCAGTATTTT
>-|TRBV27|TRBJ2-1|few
CASSAYLTEPHIYNEQFF
TGTGCCAGCAGTGCTTACTTGACAGAACCACACATCTACAATGAGCAGTTCTTC
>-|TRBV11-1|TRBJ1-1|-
CASSFDQGQNTEAFF
TGTGCCAGCAGCTTCGACCAGGGACAGAACACTGAAGCTTTCTTT
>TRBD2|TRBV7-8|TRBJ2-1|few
CASSLAHGGRVYNEQFF
TGTGCCAGCAGCTTAGCGCACGGCGGGAGGGTCTACAATGAGCAGTTCTTC
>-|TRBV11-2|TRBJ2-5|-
CASSIRNFAGWFQETQYF
TGTGCCAGCAGCATAAGGAATTTTGCCGGGTGGTTCCAAGAGACCCAGTACTTC
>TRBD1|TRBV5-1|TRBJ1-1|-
CASSSQSQGATEAFF
TGCGCCAGCAGCTCCCAATCACAGGGGGCGACTGAAGCTTTCTTT
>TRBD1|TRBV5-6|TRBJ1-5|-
CASSWGTGAGQPQHF
TGTGCCAGCAGCTGGGGGACAGGGGCAGGTCAGCCCCAGCATTTT
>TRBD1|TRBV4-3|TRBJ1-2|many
CASSQEGTGGASYTF
TGCGCCAGCAGCCAAGAAGGTACAGGGGGCGCTAGCTACACCTTC
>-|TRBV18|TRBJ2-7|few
CASSPRRLSPEQYF
TGTGCCAGCTCACCACGACGACTATCCCCCGAGCAGTACTTC
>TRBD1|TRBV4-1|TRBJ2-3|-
CASSLRDRGDGLCTDTQYF
TGCGCCAGCAGCCTTCGGGACAGGGGAGATGGCCTTTGCACAGATACGCAGTATTTT
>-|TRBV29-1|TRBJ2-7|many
CSAGSGIYEQYF
TGCAGCGCCGGTAGCGGAATCTACGAGCAGTACTTC
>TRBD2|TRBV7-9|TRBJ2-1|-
CASSSGTSAGDEQFF
TGTGCCAGCAGCTCCGGGACTAGCGCAGGGGATGAGCAGTTCTTC
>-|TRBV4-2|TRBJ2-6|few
CASSQDGVSGANVLTF
TGTGCCAGCAGCCAAGATGGGGTCTCTGGGGCCAACGTCCTGACTTTC
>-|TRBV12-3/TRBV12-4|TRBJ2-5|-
CASSLWYFDQETQYF
TGTGCCAGCAGTTTATGGTACTTCGACCAAGAGACCCAGTACTTC
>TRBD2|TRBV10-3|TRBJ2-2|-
CATLGPASGSENTGELFF
TGTGCCACCCTGGGCCCTGCTAGCGGGTCGGAGAACACCGGGGAGCTGTTTTTT
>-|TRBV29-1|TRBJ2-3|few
CSVETLRGSTDTQYF
TGCAGCGTTGAGACCCTCAGGGGTAGCACAGATACGCAGTATTTT
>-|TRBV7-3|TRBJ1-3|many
CASSLDGSSGNTIYF
TGTGCCAGCAGCTTGGACGGGAGCTCTGGAAACACCATATATTTT
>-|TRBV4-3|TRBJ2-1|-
CASSQGWGRDNEQFF
TGCGCCAGCAGCCAAGGGTGGGGCAGGGACAATGAGCAGTTCTTC
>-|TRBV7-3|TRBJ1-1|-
CASSVTVGAMAFF
TGTGCCAGCAGCGTTACAGTCGGCGCGATGGCTTTCTTT
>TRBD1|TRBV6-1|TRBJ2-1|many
CASSLKPGTGGNEQFF
TGTGCCAGCAGCCTGAAGCCCGGGACAGGGGGCAATGAGCAGTTCTTC
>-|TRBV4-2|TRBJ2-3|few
CASSQIGGFTDTQYF
TGTGCCAGCAGCCAAATCGGGGGTTTCACAGATACGCAGTATTTT
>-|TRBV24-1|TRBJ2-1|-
CATSDAFDLGQFF
TGTGCCACCAGTGATGCGTTTGACCTTGGGCAGTTCTTC
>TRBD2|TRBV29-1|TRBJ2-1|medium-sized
CSALLAGDNEQFF
TGCAGCGCTTTACTAGCGGGGGACAATGAGCAGTTCTTC
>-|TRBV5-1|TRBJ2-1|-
CASSLEVWLGFYNEQFF
TGCGCCAGCAGCTTGGAGGTGTGGCTAGGTTTCTACAATGAGCAGTTCTTC
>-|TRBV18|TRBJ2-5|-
CASSTKETQYF
TGTGCCAGCTCAACAAAAGAGACCCAGTACTTC